The next 25 T cell receptor beta chains were all read from a single sample in a study of sequential checkpoint blockade in melanoma. The treatment: randomized to nivolumab then ipilimumab (arm A) or the reverse (arm B). Assay used: immunoSEQ multiplex PCR; TCRdb lists only in-frame clones, some missing. The data contain fewer than 20,000 clones, 80% to 90% of them singletons. Sequencing was performed on CD8+ T cells sorted from blood (inferred from file names), taken from a patient given nivolumab and ipilimumab in sequence. The receptor source for this set is a human donor with melanoma.

The chain has TRBV6-5 and TRBJ1-5, with 7 bases lining up with TRBD1. Germline CDR1 is MNHEY and CDR2 is SVGAGI. The ends lost 6 bases at V and 0 bases at J; junction bases unmatched: 5. CDR3 size: 15 residues. The CDR3 spells CASSPTGISNQPQHF. The DNA for the CDR3 is TGTGCCAGCAGCCCGACAGGGATTAGCAATCAGCCCCAGCATTTT.

J is TRBJ1-1 and V is TRBV5-6; D unresolved. This CDR3 is built from 13 residues. The V gene's germline CDR1 is SGHDT and CDR2 YYEEEE. V lost 4 bases and J lost 5, with 12 bases in between. CDR3 coding DNA: TGTGCCAGCAGCCGAGGCTCGGGAACTGAAGCTTTCTTT. Protein product: CASSRGSGTEAFF.

This clone was counted a few times. The rearrangement links TRBV10-1 to TRBJ2-7; D may be TRBD1 (6 bases). The V end was cut by 2 bases, the J end by 1 base, with 6 bases between. This CDR3 region has 13 residues. Germline assignment: CDR1 WNHNN and CDR2 SYGVQD (reference sequence). The CDR3 sequence is CASSETGSYEQYF. CDR3 sequence (DNA): TGCGCCAGCAGTGAGACAGGGTCCTACGAGCAGTACTTC.

The J gene is TRBJ1-1, the V gene TRBV15, with D uncertain. CDR1 is LNHNV and CDR2 is YYDKDF in the germline V gene (reference sequence). This CDR3 region has 13 residues. Trimming removed 2 bases at V and 2 bases at J, with 6 bases between. CDR3 residues: CATSRSENTEAFF. The CDR3 coding sequence is TGTGCCACCAGCAGATCAGAAAACACTGAAGCTTTCTTT.

The V gene is TRBV7-6, the J gene TRBJ1-5, with 8 positions matching TRBD1. With V trimmed by 1 base and J by 0 bases, 8 bases remained unmatched. CDR1 and CDR2 from the germline V gene are SGHVS and FNYEAQ. The CDR3 runs to 18 residues. The CDR3 loop reads CASSLVATGAGSNQPQHF. DNA for the CDR3: TGTGCCAGCAGCTTAGTGGCGACAGGGGCCGGTAGCAATCAGCCCCAGCATTTT.

The chain links TRBV28 to TRBJ1-5, with D perhaps TRBD1 (6 bases). The germline V gene has CDR1 MDHEN and CDR2 SYDVKM. V lost 7 bases, J lost 6 bases, and 22 bases lay in between. This CDR3 is 16 amino acids long. CDR3 sequence reads: CASNFPGTIEGQPQHF. The CDR3 DNA follows: TGTGCCAGCAACTTCCCCGGGACAATCGAGGGTCAGCCCCAGCATTTT.

The chain couples TRBV27 to TRBJ2-7; maybe TRBD1 (6 bases). V lost 2 bases and J 2 bases, leaving 10 bases between the germline ends. The CDR3 spans 14 residues. CDR1 MNHEY and CDR2 SMNVEV come from the germline V gene (reference sequence). CDR3 region: CASSLQGSPYEQYF. In DNA form, the CDR3 reads TGTGCCAGCAGTTTACAGGGGTCCCCCTACGAGCAGTACTTC.

The chain has TRBV6-1 and TRBJ2-7; D ambiguous. CDR3 length equals 15 residues. Trimming cost V 7 bases and J 1 base, with 17 bases left between them. Per germline, CDR1 MNHNS and CDR2 SASEGT. Here the CDR3 reads CASNPLPSVSYEQYF. The CDR3 DNA is TGTGCCAGCAATCCCCTCCCATCGGTGTCCTACGAGCAGTACTTC.

The chain links TRBV30 to TRBJ1-5; 12 bases match TRBD1. Germline V gene lookup returns CDR1 GTSNPN and CDR2 SVGIG (reference sequence). The ends lost 5 bases at V and 3 bases at J; junction bases unmatched: 8. CDR3 size: 16 residues. CDR3 protein: CAWELGTGGLNQPQHF. As DNA, the CDR3 is TGTGCCTGGGAGCTGGGGACAGGGGGCCTCAATCAGCCCCAGCATTTT.

V and J are TRBV5-6 and TRBJ2-1, with D perhaps TRBD1 (5 bases). CDR1 SGHDT and CDR2 YYEEEE come from the germline V gene. The CDR3 runs to 14 residues. Trimming took off 2 bases at V and 10 bases at J, with 16 bases between the two ends. Here the CDR3 reads CASSFPLGPPEQFF. DNA of the CDR3: TGTGCCAGCAGCTTTCCTCTGGGGCCCCCCGAGCAGTTCTTC.

The chain is built from TRBV5-6 and TRBJ2-5; D is unclear. The end of the DNA fits TRBJ2-7 better, so the J call may be wrong. Germline V gives CDR1 SGHDT, CDR2 YYEEEE. CDR3 size: 14 residues. CDR3 DNA sequence: TGTGCCAGCAGCTTGGGAGGCGTCTCCTACGAGCAGTACTTC. This codes for CASSLGGVSYEQYF.

The chain joins TRBV27 to TRBJ2-4; D perhaps matches TRBD2 (6 bases). V gave up 6 bases and J gave up 8 bases, with 11 bases separating them. Germline CDR1 and CDR2: MNHEY and SMNVEV (reference sequence). CDR3 length equals 12 residues. The CDR3 spells CASSPGGYIQYF. The CDR3 nucleotides read TGTGCCAGCAGCCCCGGGGGTTACATTCAGTACTTC.

V and J are TRBV5-4 and TRBJ2-1; 7 bases match TRBD2. Looked up from germline, CDR1 is SGHNT and CDR2 is YYREEE (reference sequence). The CDR3 has 14 amino acids. With V trimmed by 5 bases and J by 10 bases, 12 bases remained unmatched. The DNA of the CDR3 is TGTGCCAGCAGACCGGAGCTAGCGGAACCCGAGCAGTTCTTC. The encoded protein is CASRPELAEPEQFF.

The chain carries TRBV11-1 and TRBJ2-2; 7 nucleotides match TRBD2. With V trimmed by 3 bases and J by 4 bases, 8 bases remained unmatched. Germline CDR1 SGHAT, CDR2 FQDESV (reference sequence). This CDR3 is 16 amino acids long. CDR3 loop: CASSFGGLGRTGELFF. The CDR3 DNA reads TGTGCCAGCAGCTTCGGCGGACTAGGTCGCACCGGGGAGCTGTTTTTT.

Regarding this clone: One end of the junction varies from germline; a read error may be responsible. The V gene is TRBV19, the J gene TRBJ2-5; TRBD2 matches at 7 bases. This CDR3 is 14 amino acids long. The germline V gene encodes CDR1 LNHDA and CDR2 SQIVND (reference sequence). Here the CDR3 DNA reads TGTGCCAGTAGTATTCGGACTAGTAGGGAGACCCGGTACTTC. It translates to CASSIRTSRETRYF.

The rearrangement uses TRBV7-9 and TRBJ1-1; D call uncertain. CDR3 length: 13 residues. Germline CDR1 is SEHNR and CDR2 is FQNEAQ (reference sequence). Trimming cost V 2 bases and J 1 base, with 5 bases left between them. CDR3 coding DNA: TGTGCCAGCAGCTTATCGGGGAACACTGAAGCTTTCTTT. Protein sequence: CASSLSGNTEAFF.

This clone is labeled as medium-sized. This rearrangement joins TRBV7-9 to TRBJ1-1, with 10 bases fitting TRBD1. Germline CDR1 SEHNR, CDR2 FQNEAQ (reference sequence). The CDR3 covers 16 residues. Germline trimming cut 5 bases from V and 10 bases from J; bases unmatched to any gene: 16. The chain's CDR3 is CASSLPGGTGVFGAFF. For the CDR3, the DNA is TGTGCCAGCAGCCTCCCAGGCGGGACAGGGGTTTTCGGAGCTTTCTTT.

The rearrangement joins TRBV7-8 to TRBJ2-6; maybe TRBD1 (6 bases). The CDR3 is made up of 15 amino acids. CDR1 is SGHVS, CDR2 FQNEAQ, per germline. V was shortened by 5 bases and J by 2 bases, with 10 bases between the two germline ends. CDR3 in DNA: TGTGCCAGCAGCCGAGGGGGTGCTGGGGCCAACGTCCTGACTTTC. It specifies CASSRGGAGANVLTF.

V usage is TRBV14 and J usage is TRBJ2-2; D remains unclear. Trimming took 0 bases from V and 6 from J, leaving 8 bases between them. The CDR3 is 14 amino acids. The germline V gene encodes CDR1 SGHDN and CDR2 FVKESK. CDR3 nucleotides: TGTGCCAGCAGCCAAGATCTTGGCCCCGGGGAGCTGTTTTTT. It is translated as CASSQDLGPGELFF. The complete variable domain, with remaining parts taken from reference TRBV14 and TRBJ2-2, reads EAGVTQFPSHSVIEKGQTVTLRCDPISGHDNLYWYRRVMGKEIKFLLHFVKESKQDESGMPNNRFLAERTGGTYSTLKVQPAELEDSGVYFCASSQDLGPGELFFGEGSRLTVL.

The DNA of the CDR3 is TGCAGCGTTGTCGGCAGGGGGGATGCAGATACGCAGTATTTT. Translating gives CSVVGRGDADTQYF. The chain combines TRBV29-1 with TRBJ2-3; possibly TRBD1 for D (7 bases). The CDR3 loop spans 14 amino acids. V lost 4 bases, J lost 4 bases, and 15 bases lay in between. Germline CDR1 is SQVTM and CDR2 is ANQGSEA.

The rearrangement uses TRBV2 and TRBJ2-5; the D gene is possibly TRBD2 (5 bases). The DNA end favors TRBJ2-7, so the J call may be wrong. CDR1 is SNHLY and CDR2 is FYNNEI in the germline V gene. The CDR3 is 15 residues long. CDR3 DNA: TGTGCCAGCAGTCCCCCAGCGGCCGCCGTCTACGAGCAGTACTTC. This gives the protein CASSPPAAAVYEQYF.

This chain links TRBV28 with TRBJ2-3, with TRBD2 identical over 10 bases. Trimming cost V 5 bases and J 7 bases; bases outside gene matches: 9. Germline V gene lookup returns CDR1 MDHEN and CDR2 SYDVKM. The CDR3 covers 15 residues. This CDR3 is CASSALSGRRNTQYF. Here the CDR3 DNA reads TGTGCCAGCAGTGCTCTTAGCGGGAGGAGAAATACGCAGTATTTT.

In this sample, this clone turned up once. This chain joins TRBV9 and TRBJ1-2, with D possibly matching TRBD1 (5 bases). This CDR3 comprises 13 residues. With 5 bases removed from V and 3 bases from J, the gap between germline ends came to 11 bases. Germline CDR1 is SGDLS and CDR2 is YYNGEE. The CDR3 here is CASRGPLHYGYTF. CDR3 in DNA: TGTGCCAGCAGGGGGCCTCTTCACTATGGCTACACCTTC. Looking up the rest from reference TRBV9 and TRBJ1-2 gives the full variable domain: DSGVTQTPKHLITATGQRVTLRCSPRSGDLSVYWYQQSLDQGLQFLIQYYNGEERAKGNILERFSAQQFPDLHSELNLSSLELGDSALYFCASRGPLHYGYTFGSGTRLTVV.

This clone has just one count. V usage is TRBV12-5 and J usage is TRBJ2-5, with a possible D match to TRBD2 (6 bases). Germline V gene data show CDR1 as LGHNT and CDR2 as FRNRAP. V gave up 3 bases and J gave up 0 bases, with 14 bases separating them. CDR3 length equals 16 residues. The CDR3 nucleotides read TGTGCTAGTGGTTTAGAGACCTGGGGGGACCAAGAGACCCAGTACTTC. As protein: CASGLETWGDQETQYF.

The chain uses TRBV30 and TRBJ1-5, with D possibly being TRBD1 (5 bases). Germline V lookup: CDR1 GTSNPN, CDR2 SVGIG (reference sequence). Trimming stripped 0 bases from V and 2 bases from J, with 8 bases between. The CDR3 loop spans 14 amino acids. For the CDR3, the DNA is TGTGCCTGGAGTGTTGGGGGGGGCAATCAGCCCCAGCATTTT. It is translated as CAWSVGGGNQPQHF. Full variable domain (missing parts from reference TRBV30 and TRBJ1-5): SQTIHQWPATLVQPVGSPLSLECTVEGTSNPNLYWYRQAAGRGLQLLFYSVGIGQISSEVPQNLSASRPQDRQFILSSKKLLLSDSGFYLCAWSVGGGNQPQHFGDGTRLSIL.